This T cell receptor (beta chain) was profiled in a study of T cell changes during pregnancy in multiple sclerosis. CDR3 length equals 12 residues. Germline assignment: CDR1 LNHDA and CDR2 SQIVND (reference sequence). The V gene end was trimmed by 7 bases and the J gene end by 7 bases; junction bases not matched to a gene: 3. Profiled with immunoSEQ multiplex PCR; TCRdb holds only in-frame clones, not every one. Of about 50,000 clones listed, 90% to 95% are singletons. The sequencing used CD4+ T cells from peripheral blood mononuclear cells, collected before pregnancy. This receptor was taken from a female donor with multiple sclerosis, enrolled in a pregnancy study. V and J are TRBV19 and TRBJ1-4, with TRBD1 identical over 7 bases. In DNA, the CDR3 is TGTGCCAGTAAGGGGGCTCCTGAAAAACTGTTTTTT. It translates to CASKGAPEKLFF.